This T cell receptor beta chain was identified during a study of cytomegalovirus exposure and HLA in healthy donors. Overall study findings and caveats: Presence/absence analyses assumed roughly uniform sequencing depth across donors. A later analysis associated 16,951 TCR beta sequences with HLA alleles at a 0.05 false discovery rate. Researchers counted around 180 TCR beta chains as cytomegalovirus-associated.

The PCR contained 60 Vbeta and 13 Jbeta primers. The repertoire was sequenced with immunoSEQ multiplex PCR; TCRdb's copy has only in-frame clones and lacks some. The sample yields approximately 150,000 clones, less than 80% seen once. The CDR3 is 14 residues long. Germline CDR1 is MNHEY and CDR2 is SVGAGI. The V gene end was trimmed by 6 bases and the J gene end by 4 bases; junction bases not matched to a gene: 8. A remark on this clone: As yet, its antigen is unknown.

This sequence originates from a man aged 40-49 years in good health and CMV-seronegative. This chain connects TRBV6-5 to TRBJ2-5; 7 bases agree with TRBD2. Sequenced material: PBMCs. This chain's CDR3 is CASSLGLAGETQYF. In DNA form, the CDR3 reads TGTGCCAGCAGCCTCGGGTTAGCGGGAGAGACCCAGTACTTC.